This TCR beta chain derives from a study of CD8 T cells in ankylosing spondylitis. Findings and limits, study-wide: Matched ankylosing spondylitis synovial fluid reportedly showed significant enrichment of disease-linked clones. In ankylosing spondylitis blood, a motif of roughly 8 highly homologous TCR beta variants appeared characteristic.

CDR1 and CDR2 from the germline V gene are MDHEN and SYDVKM. V was trimmed by 5 bases and J by 5 bases, leaving 16 bases between them. The CDR3 is 15 residues long. This clonotype was counted many times. Its antigen is as yet unknown. Libraries of TCR beta came from quantitative 5'-RACE with molecular barcodes. One entry per CDR3 protein results from TCRdb running MiXCR on the 5' RACE reads. The sample has a few hundred thousand distinct CDR3 sequences, around 16% seen once. The chain has TRBV28 and TRBJ2-1; D may be TRBD2 (5 bases). Sequenced input: blood, either unsorted or a sorted T cell fraction (not recorded which). The receptor's source is a male donor with ankylosing spondylitis. The CDR3 sequence: CASSVTWELHNEQFF. CDR3 DNA sequence: TGTGCCAGCAGTGTCACCTGGGAGTTACACAATGAGCAGTTCTTC.